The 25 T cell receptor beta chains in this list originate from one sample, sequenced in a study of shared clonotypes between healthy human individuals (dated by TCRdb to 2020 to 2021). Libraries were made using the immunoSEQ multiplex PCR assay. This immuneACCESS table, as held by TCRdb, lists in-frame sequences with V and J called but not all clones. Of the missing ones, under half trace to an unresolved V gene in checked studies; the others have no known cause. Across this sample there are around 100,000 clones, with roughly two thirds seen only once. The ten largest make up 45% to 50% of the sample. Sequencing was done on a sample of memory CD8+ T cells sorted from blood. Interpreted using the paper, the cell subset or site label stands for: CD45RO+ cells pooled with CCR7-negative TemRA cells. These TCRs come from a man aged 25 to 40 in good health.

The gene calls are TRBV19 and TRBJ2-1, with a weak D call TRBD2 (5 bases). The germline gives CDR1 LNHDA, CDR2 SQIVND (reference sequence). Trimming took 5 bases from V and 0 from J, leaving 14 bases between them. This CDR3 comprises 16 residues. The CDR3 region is CASSFFGESSYNEQFF. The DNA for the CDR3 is TGTGCCAGTAGTTTCTTCGGGGAGAGCTCCTACAATGAGCAGTTCTTC.

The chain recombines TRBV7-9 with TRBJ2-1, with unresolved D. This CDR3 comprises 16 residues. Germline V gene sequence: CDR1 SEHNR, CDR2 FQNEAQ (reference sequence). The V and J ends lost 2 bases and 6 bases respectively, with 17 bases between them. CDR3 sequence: CASSLFGLETGNEQFF. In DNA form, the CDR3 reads TGTGCCAGCAGCTTATTTGGGCTAGAGACTGGCAATGAGCAGTTCTTC. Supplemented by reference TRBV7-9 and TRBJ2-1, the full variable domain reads DTGVSQNPRHKITKRGQNVTFRCDPISEHNRLYWYRQTLGQGPEFLTYFQNEAQLEKSRLLSDRFSAERPKGSFSTLEIQRTEQGDSAMYLCASSLFGLETGNEQFFGPGTRLTVL.

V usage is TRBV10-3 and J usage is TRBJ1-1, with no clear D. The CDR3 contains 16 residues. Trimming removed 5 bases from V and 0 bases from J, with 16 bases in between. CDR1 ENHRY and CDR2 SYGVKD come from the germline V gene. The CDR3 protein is CAISLDFASMNTEAFF. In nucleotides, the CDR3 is TGTGCCATCAGTTTAGACTTTGCGTCTATGAACACTGAAGCTTTCTTT.

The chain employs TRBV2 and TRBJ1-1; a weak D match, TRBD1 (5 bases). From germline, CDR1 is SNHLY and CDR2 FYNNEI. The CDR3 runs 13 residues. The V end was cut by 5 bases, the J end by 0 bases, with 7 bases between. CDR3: CASSRQLNTEAFF. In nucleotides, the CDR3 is TGTGCCAGCAGTCGACAGTTGAACACTGAAGCTTTCTTT.

CDR3: CATKLRGPGNTIYF. CDR3 sequence (DNA): TGTGCCACTAAACTCCGGGGGCCTGGAAACACCATATATTTT. The genes are TRBV5-4 and TRBJ1-3; D might be TRBD1 (6 bases). The CDR3 totals 14 residues. Germline CDR1 SGHNT, CDR2 YYREEE (reference sequence). V lost 9 bases, J lost 2 bases, and 15 bases lay in between.

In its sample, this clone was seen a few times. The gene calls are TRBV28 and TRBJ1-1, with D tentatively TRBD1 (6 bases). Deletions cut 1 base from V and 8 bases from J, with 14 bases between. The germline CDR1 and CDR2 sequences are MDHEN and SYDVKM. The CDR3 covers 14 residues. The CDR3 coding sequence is TGTGCCAGCAGTTTATCGACAGGCGGCCACGAAGCTTTCTTT. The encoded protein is CASSLSTGGHEAFF.

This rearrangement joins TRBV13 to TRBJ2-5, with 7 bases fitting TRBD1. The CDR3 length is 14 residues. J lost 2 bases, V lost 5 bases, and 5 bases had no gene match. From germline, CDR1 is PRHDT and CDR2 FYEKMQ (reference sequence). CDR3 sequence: CASSPDRDQETQYF. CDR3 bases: TGTGCCAGCAGCCCCGACAGGGATCAAGAGACCCAGTACTTC.

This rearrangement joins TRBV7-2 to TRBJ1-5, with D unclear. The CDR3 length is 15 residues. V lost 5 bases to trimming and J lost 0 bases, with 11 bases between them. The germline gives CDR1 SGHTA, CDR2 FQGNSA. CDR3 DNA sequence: TGTGCCAGCAGCCTCGGACGATATAGCAATCAGCCCCAGCATTTT. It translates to CASSLGRYSNQPQHF.

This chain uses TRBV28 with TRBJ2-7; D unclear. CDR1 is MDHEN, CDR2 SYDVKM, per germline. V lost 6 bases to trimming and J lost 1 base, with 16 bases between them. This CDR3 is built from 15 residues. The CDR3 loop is CASSSIIGQSYEQYF. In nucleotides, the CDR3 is TGTGCCAGCAGCTCAATTATTGGGCAATCCTACGAGCAGTACTTC.

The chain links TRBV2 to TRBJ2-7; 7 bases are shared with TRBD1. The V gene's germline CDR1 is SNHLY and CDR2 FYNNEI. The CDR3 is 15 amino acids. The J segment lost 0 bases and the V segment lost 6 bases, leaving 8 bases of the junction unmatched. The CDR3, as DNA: TGTGCCAGCAGACAACAGGGGTCCTCCTCCTACGAGCAGTACTTC. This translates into CASRQQGSSSYEQYF.

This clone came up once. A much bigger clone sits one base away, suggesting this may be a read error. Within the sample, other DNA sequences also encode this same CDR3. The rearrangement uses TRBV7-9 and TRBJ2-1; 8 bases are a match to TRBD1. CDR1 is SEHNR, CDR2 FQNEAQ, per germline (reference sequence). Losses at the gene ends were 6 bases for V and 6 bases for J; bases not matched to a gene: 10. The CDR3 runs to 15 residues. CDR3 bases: TGTGCCAGCAGTCCCCAGGACAGGGCGTTCAATGAGCAGTTCTTC. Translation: CASSPQDRAFNEQFF.

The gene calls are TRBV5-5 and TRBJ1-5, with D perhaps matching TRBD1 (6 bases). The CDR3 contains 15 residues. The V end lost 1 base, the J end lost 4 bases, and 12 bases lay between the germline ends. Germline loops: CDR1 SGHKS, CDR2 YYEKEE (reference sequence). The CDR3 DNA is TGTGCCAGCAGCTTGTCCGGGACACGTAATCAGCCCCAGCATTTT. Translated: CASSLSGTRNQPQHF.

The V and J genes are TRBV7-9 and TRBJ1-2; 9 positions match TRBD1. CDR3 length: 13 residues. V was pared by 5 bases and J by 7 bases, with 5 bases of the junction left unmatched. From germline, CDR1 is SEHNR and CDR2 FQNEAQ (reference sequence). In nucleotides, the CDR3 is TGTGCCAGCAGCCCGACAGGGGGGACTGGCTACACCTTC. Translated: CASSPTGGTGYTF.

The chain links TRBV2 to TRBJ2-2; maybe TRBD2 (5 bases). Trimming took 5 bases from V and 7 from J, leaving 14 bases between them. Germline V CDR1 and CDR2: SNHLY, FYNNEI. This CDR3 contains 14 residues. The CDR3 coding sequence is TGTGCCAGCAGTTTCGGACTCGGATACGGGGAGCTGTTTTTT. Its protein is CASSFGLGYGELFF. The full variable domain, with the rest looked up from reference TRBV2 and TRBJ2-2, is EPEVTQTPSHQVTQMGQEVILRCVPISNHLYFYWYRQILGQKVEFLVSFYNNEISEKSEIFDDQFSVERPDGSNFTLKIRSTKLEDSAMYFCASSFGLGYGELFFGEGSRLTVL.

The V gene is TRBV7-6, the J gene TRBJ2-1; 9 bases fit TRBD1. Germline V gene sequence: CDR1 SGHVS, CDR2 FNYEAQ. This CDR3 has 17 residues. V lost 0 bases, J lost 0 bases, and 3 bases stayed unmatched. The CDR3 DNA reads TGTGCCAGCAGCTTAGCACCGGGACAGGGCTCCTACAATGAGCAGTTCTTC. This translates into CASSLAPGQGSYNEQFF.

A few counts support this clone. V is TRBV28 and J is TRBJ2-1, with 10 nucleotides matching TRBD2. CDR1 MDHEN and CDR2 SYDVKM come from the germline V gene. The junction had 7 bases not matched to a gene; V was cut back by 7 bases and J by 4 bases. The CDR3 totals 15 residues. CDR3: CASTGGLALYNEQFF. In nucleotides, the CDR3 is TGTGCCAGCACTGGGGGACTAGCGTTGTACAATGAGCAGTTCTTC. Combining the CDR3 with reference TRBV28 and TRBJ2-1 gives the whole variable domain DVKVTQSSRYLVKRTGEKVFLECVQDMDHENMFWYRQDPGLGLRLIYFSYDVKMKEKGDIPEGYSVSREKKERFSLILESASTNQTSMYLCASTGGLALYNEQFFGPGTRLTVL.

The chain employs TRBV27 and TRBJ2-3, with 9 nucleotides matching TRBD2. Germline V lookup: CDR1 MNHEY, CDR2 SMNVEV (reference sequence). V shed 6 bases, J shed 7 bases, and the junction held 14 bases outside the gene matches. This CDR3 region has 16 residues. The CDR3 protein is CASRKAGLAGRNTQYF. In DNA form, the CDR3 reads TGTGCCAGCAGGAAGGCTGGGCTAGCGGGGCGAAATACGCAGTATTTT.

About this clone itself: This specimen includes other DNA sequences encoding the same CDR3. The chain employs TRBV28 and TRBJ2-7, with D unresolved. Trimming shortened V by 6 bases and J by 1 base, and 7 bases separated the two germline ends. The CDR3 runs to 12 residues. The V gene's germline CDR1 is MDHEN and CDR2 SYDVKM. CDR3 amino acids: CASRALSYEQYF. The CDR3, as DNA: TGTGCCAGCAGGGCACTGTCCTACGAGCAGTACTTC.

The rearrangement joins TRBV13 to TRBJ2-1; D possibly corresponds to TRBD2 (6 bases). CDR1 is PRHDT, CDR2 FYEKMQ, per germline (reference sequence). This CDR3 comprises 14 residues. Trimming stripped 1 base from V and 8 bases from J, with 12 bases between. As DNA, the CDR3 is TGTGCCAGCAGCTTAGTGACGGGAGTGTATGAGCAGTTCTTC. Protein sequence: CASSLVTGVYEQFF.

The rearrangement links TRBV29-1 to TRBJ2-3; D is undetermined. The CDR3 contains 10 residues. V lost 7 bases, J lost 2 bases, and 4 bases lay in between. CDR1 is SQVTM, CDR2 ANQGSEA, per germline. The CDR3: CSADTDTQYF. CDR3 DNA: TGCAGCGCCGACACAGATACGCAGTATTTT.

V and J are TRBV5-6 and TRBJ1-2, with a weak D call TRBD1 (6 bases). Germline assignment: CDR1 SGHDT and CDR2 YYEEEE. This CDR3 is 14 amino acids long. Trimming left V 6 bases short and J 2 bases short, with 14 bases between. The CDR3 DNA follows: TGTGCCAGCACCAATGGGGGCGCCAACTATGGCTACACCTTC. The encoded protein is CASTNGGANYGYTF. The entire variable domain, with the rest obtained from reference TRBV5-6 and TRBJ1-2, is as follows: DAGVTQSPTHLIKTRGQQVTLRCSPKSGHDTVSWYQQALGQGPQFIFQYYEEEERQRGNFPDRFSGHQFPNYSSELNVNALLLGDSALYLCASTNGGANYGYTFGSGTRLTVV.

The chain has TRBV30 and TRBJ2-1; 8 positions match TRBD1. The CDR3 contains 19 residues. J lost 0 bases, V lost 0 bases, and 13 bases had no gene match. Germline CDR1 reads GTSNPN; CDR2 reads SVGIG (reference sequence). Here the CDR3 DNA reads TGTGCCTGGAGTGTATTGGCAGGGGGCGTTTTTACCTCCTACAATGAGCAGTTCTTC. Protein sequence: CAWSVLAGGVFTSYNEQFF.

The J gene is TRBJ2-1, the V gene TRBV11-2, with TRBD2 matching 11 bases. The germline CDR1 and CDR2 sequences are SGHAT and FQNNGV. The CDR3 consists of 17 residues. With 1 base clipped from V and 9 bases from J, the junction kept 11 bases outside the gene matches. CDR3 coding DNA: TGTGCCAGCAGCTTAGGGGGACTAGCGGACGGACATCTTGAGCAGTTCTTC. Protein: CASSLGGLADGHLEQFF.

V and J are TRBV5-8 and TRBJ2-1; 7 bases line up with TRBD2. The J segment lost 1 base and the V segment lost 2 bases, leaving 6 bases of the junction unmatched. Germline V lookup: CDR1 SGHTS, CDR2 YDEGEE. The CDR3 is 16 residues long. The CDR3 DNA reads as TGTGCCAGCAGCTTCGGGGGAGGGGTGTCCTACAATGAGCAGTTCTTC. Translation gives CASSFGGGVSYNEQFF.

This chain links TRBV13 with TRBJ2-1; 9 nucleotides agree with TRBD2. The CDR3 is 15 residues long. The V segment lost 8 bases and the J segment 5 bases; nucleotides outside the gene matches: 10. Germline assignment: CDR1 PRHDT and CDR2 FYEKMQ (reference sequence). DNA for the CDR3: TGTGCCAGCTCTGCGGCTAGCGGGAATAACAATGAGCAGTTCTTC. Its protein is CASSAASGNNNEQFF. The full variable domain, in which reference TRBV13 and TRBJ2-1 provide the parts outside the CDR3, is AAGVIQSPRHLIKEKRETATLKCYPIPRHDTVYWYQQGPGQDPQFLISFYEKMQSDKGSIPDRFSAQQFSDYHSELNMSSLELGDSALYFCASSAASGNNNEQFFGPGTRLTVL.